A single sample is the source of the 26 T cell receptor beta chains below, sequenced in a study of vaccination effects on CD4 cells after COVID-19. After around ten days in culture, the CD4+ T cells were isolated. The cohort was immunized with two doses of either the BNT162b2 or mRNA-1273 vaccine. Which antigens these TCRs recognize remains unknown. Profiled with immunoSEQ multiplex PCR; TCRdb holds only in-frame clones, not every one. The repertoire includes about 40,000 clones, about 70% of them detected once, and under 10% sits in the top ten. Sequenced here: CD4+ T cells from PBMCs cultured without peptide, sampled after COVID-19 vaccination. The source is a human donor who received a COVID-19 vaccine.

This clone was recorded a few times. The V and J genes are TRBV18 and TRBJ2-1, with 10 bases fitting TRBD2. Germline V gives CDR1 KGHSH, CDR2 LQKENI. The CDR3 is 15 amino acids. V was pared by 3 bases and J by 4 bases, with 3 bases of the junction left unmatched. The CDR3 here is CASSPIAGGYNEQFF. The CDR3, as DNA: TGTGCCAGCTCACCTATAGCGGGAGGTTACAATGAGCAGTTCTTC. Based on the CDR3 plus reference TRBV18 and TRBJ2-1, the full variable domain is NAGVMQNPRHLVRRRGQEARLRCSPMKGHSHVYWYRQLPEEGLKFMVYLQKENIIDESGMPKERFSAEFPKEGPSILRIQQVVRGDSAAYFCASSPIAGGYNEQFFGPGTRLTVL.

In this sample, this clone turned up a few times. The chain employs TRBV9 and TRBJ1-1; 8 bases line up with TRBD1. Per germline, CDR1 SGDLS and CDR2 YYNGEE. The V and J ends lost 4 bases and 3 bases, in that order; junction bases with no gene match: 2. CDR3 size: 13 residues. CDR3 region: CASSTDRDTEAFF. As DNA, the CDR3 is TGTGCCAGCAGCACGGACAGGGACACTGAAGCTTTCTTT.

The chain employs TRBV3-1 (or the pseudogene TRBV3-2) and TRBJ2-7; the D is unclear. There are 11 residues in the CDR3. V dropped 4 bases and J dropped 2 bases, with 3 bases sitting between them. The germline V gene encodes CDR1 LGHDT and CDR2 YNNKEL (reference sequence). CDR3 residues: CASSRTYEQYF. The CDR3 DNA follows: TGTGCCAGCAGCCGGACCTACGAGCAGTACTTC.

The CDR3 protein is CATTGGYEQYF. The CDR3 coding sequence is TGTGCCACGACAGGGGGATACGAGCAGTACTTC. The chain carries TRBV10-3 and TRBJ2-7, with 9 bases that match TRBD1. Per germline, CDR1 ENHRY and CDR2 SYGVKD. The CDR3 covers 11 residues. The J segment lost 4 bases and the V segment lost 10 bases, leaving 2 bases of the junction unmatched.

The chain joins TRBV30 to TRBJ1-6; D is ambiguous. This CDR3 region has 13 residues. Germline loops: CDR1 GTSNPN, CDR2 SVGIG (reference sequence). Trimming left V 0 bases short and J 14 bases short, with 14 bases between. CDR3: CAWSVGIARALHF. The DNA for the CDR3 is TGTGCCTGGAGTGTCGGCATTGCTCGGGCCCTCCACTTT.

V and J are TRBV3-1 (or the pseudogene TRBV3-2) and TRBJ2-4, with D tentatively TRBD2 (5 bases). Germline-derived CDR1 and CDR2 are LGHDT and YNNKEL (reference sequence). Trimming removed 0 bases at V and 8 bases at J, with 8 bases between. The CDR3 contains 13 residues. The CDR3 DNA reads as TGTGCCAGCAGCCAAGATACTAGGGACATTCAGTACTTC. Translation gives CASSQDTRDIQYF.

The CDR3 coding sequence is TGTGCCAGCTCTTCTGATTTCACGACTAGCACAGATACGCAGTATTTT. Its protein product is CASSSDFTTSTDTQYF. V usage is TRBV9 and J usage is TRBJ2-3; D unresolved. The CDR3 loop spans 16 amino acids. CDR1 and CDR2 from the germline V gene are SGDLS and YYNGEE. Trimming removed 7 bases at V and 0 bases at J, with 18 bases between.

The chain couples TRBV6-5 to TRBJ1-6; D uncertain. This CDR3 has 13 amino acids. From germline, CDR1 is MNHEY and CDR2 SVGAGI. Trimming cost V 2 bases and J 8 bases, with 7 bases left between them. The CDR3 DNA reads as TGTGCCAGCAGTTACGATCCAGATTCACCCCTCCACTTT. Amino acid sequence: CASSYDPDSPLHF.

Worth noting for this clone: Other DNA sequences in this specimen translate into the identical CDR3. J is TRBJ1-5 and V is TRBV15; D remains unclear. Deletions cut 0 bases from V and 4 bases from J, with 10 bases between. Germline CDR1 and CDR2: LNHNV and YYDKDF (reference sequence). The length of the CDR3 is 15 residues. The CDR3 sequence: CATSRDKGLNQPQHF. Written as DNA, the CDR3 is TGTGCCACCAGCAGAGATAAGGGTCTAAATCAGCCCCAGCATTTT.

The chain is built from TRBV6-5 and TRBJ1-2; D is perhaps TRBD1 (5 bases). Germline V gene data show CDR1 as MNHEY and CDR2 as SVGAGI. V lost 4 bases, J lost 0 bases, and 15 bases lay in between. The CDR3 length is 16 residues. The CDR3 nucleotides read TGTGCCAGCAGTTCGGCATTGAGGGGTTCTAACTATGGCTACACCTTC. This codes for CASSSALRGSNYGYTF.

The chain couples TRBV5-1 to TRBJ2-1; 8 nucleotides align to TRBD2. Germline values: CDR1 SGHRS, CDR2 YFSETQ. This CDR3 is 15 amino acids long. The V and J ends lost 0 bases and 9 bases, in that order; junction bases with no gene match: 8. The CDR3: CASSLDPGGRTEQFF. The CDR3 DNA sequence: TGCGCCAGCAGCTTGGACCCGGGAGGGCGGACTGAGCAGTTCTTC. Combining the CDR3 with reference TRBV5-1 and TRBJ2-1 gives the whole variable domain KAGVTQTPRYLIKTRGQQVTLSCSPISGHRSVSWYQQTPGQGLQFLFEYFSETQRNKGNFPGRFSGRQFSNSRSEMNVSTLELGDSALYLCASSLDPGGRTEQFFGPGTRLTVL.

V is TRBV4-1 and J is TRBJ2-3, with D uncertain. Trimming stripped 5 bases from V and 14 bases from J, with 14 bases between. The V gene's germline CDR1 is MGHRA and CDR2 YSYEKL. The length of the CDR3 is 11 residues. The CDR3 DNA sequence: TGCGCCAGCAGCTACCACGGGTCCTCGTATTTT. It translates to CASSYHGSSYF.

The chain carries TRBV18 and TRBJ2-1; perhaps TRBD1 as D (6 bases). CDR1 KGHSH and CDR2 LQKENI come from the germline V gene. This CDR3 region has 13 residues. V lost 3 bases to trimming and J lost 8 bases, with 11 bases between them. The CDR3 DNA sequence: TGTGCCAGCTCACCCGGACAGTTGGATGAGCAGTTCTTC. Protein sequence: CASSPGQLDEQFF.

This chain uses TRBV18 with TRBJ1-1, with 8 bases aligning to TRBD1. The CDR3 loop spans 13 amino acids. Germline CDR1 is KGHSH and CDR2 is LQKENI. J gave up 8 bases and V 3 bases, and 5 bases lay outside the gene matches. For the CDR3, the DNA is TGTGCCAGCTCACCTTCCCGGGACAGGGAAGCTTTCTTT. Its protein product is CASSPSRDREAFF.

V gene TRBV6-2 or TRBV6-3 combines with J gene TRBJ1-6; D remains unclear. With 4 bases removed from V and 7 bases from J, the gap between germline ends came to 17 bases. Looked up from germline, CDR1 is MNHEY and CDR2 is SVGEGT. This CDR3 region has 16 residues. CDR3 nucleotides: TGTGCCAGCAGTTCCGCAGCGCAGGTTCGAAATTCACCCCTCCACTTT. Translation gives CASSSAAQVRNSPLHF.

This clone was detected once. The rearrangement links TRBV12-1 to TRBJ2-7; the D call of TRBD2 is as the table states it, not checked on the DNA. TRBV12-1 is listed as a pseudogene. This CDR3 has 15 amino acids. This CDR3 reads CASSFGTSDPYEQYF. The CDR3 region has the DNA TGTGCCAGCAGCTTTGGGACTAGCGACCCGTACGAGCAGTACTTC.

The chain recombines TRBV11-2 with TRBJ2-5; TRBD2 matches at 13 bases. Per germline, CDR1 SGHAT and CDR2 FQNNGV. The CDR3 is 14 residues long. V shed 6 bases and J 11 bases; nucleotides not matched to a gene: 9. In DNA, the CDR3 is TGTGCCAGCAGACCCGGGACTAGCGGGGACGTACAGTACTTC. Its translation: CASRPGTSGDVQYF.

The rearrangement links TRBV7-6 to TRBJ2-3, with D uncertain. V dropped 2 bases and J dropped 0 bases, with 9 bases sitting between them. The germline V gene encodes CDR1 SGHVS and CDR2 FNYEAQ. The CDR3 extends over 15 amino acids. The CDR3 spells CASSLSYLSTDTQYF. CDR3 sequence (DNA): TGTGCCAGCAGCTTATCCTATCTTAGCACAGATACGCAGTATTTT.

In nucleotides, the CDR3 is TGTGCCAGCAGCTTAAAGGGGCACTTCCAGACCCAGTACTTC. Its translation is CASSLKGHFQTQYF. The V gene is TRBV7-6, the J gene TRBJ2-5, with D perhaps matching TRBD1 (5 bases). CDR1 and CDR2 (germline): SGHVS, FNYEAQ. This CDR3 is built from 14 residues. Between the trimmed V and J ends, which lost 2 bases and 6 bases, there was a span of 13 bases.

The rearrangement uses TRBV11-2 and TRBJ2-2; maybe TRBD1 (6 bases). The CDR3 is 16 residues long. The germline gives CDR1 SGHAT, CDR2 FQNNGV. V lost 1 base and J 6 bases, leaving 15 bases between the germline ends. The CDR3 protein is CASSLGSGVVAGELFF. The CDR3 DNA follows: TGTGCCAGCAGCTTAGGGTCAGGGGTAGTAGCCGGGGAGCTGTTTTTT.

The gene calls are TRBV5-1 and TRBJ2-2; 10 positions agree with TRBD2. Trimming at V came to 2 bases and at J to 6 bases, leaving 7 bases not matched to a gene. Germline loops: CDR1 SGHRS, CDR2 YFSETQ. The length of the CDR3 is 16 residues. The CDR3 reads CASSLSAGGPSGELFF. The CDR3 nucleotides are TGCGCCAGCAGCTTATCAGCGGGAGGGCCGTCCGGGGAGCTGTTTTTT.

V usage is TRBV6-5 and J usage is TRBJ1-1, with D uncertain. The germline V gene has CDR1 MNHEY and CDR2 SVGAGI. The CDR3 is made up of 14 amino acids. V lost 7 bases, J lost 4 bases, and 16 bases lay in between. CDR3 protein: CASMFFGMSTEAFF. CDR3 bases: TGTGCCAGCATGTTCTTTGGGATGAGCACTGAAGCTTTCTTT.

This clone was seen a few times. Within the sample, other DNA sequences also encode this same CDR3. The DNA for the CDR3 is TGTGCCAGCAGCGTCGGGACGGTAAATCAGCCCCAGCATTTT. This codes for CASSVGTVNQPQHF. The chain links TRBV9 to TRBJ1-5; D possibly corresponds to TRBD1 (5 bases). The CDR3 is made up of 14 amino acids. From germline, CDR1 is SGDLS and CDR2 YYNGEE. Trimming shortened V by 2 bases and J by 4 bases, and 10 bases separated the two germline ends. Combining the CDR3 with reference TRBV9 and TRBJ1-5 gives the whole variable domain DSGVTQTPKHLITATGQRVTLRCSPRSGDLSVYWYQQSLDQGLQFLIQYYNGEERAKGNILERFSAQQFPDLHSELNLSSLELGDSALYFCASSVGTVNQPQHFGDGTRLSIL.

This clone has a handful of counts. This sequence joins TRBV6-5 and TRBJ1-6; D gene unclear. V lost 9 bases, J lost 13 bases, and 13 bases lay in between. CDR3 length equals 11 residues. Germline V gives CDR1 MNHEY, CDR2 SVGAGI. The CDR3 bases are TGTGCCAGTAGAGACCACATCCCCCTCCACTTT. Protein product: CASRDHIPLHF.

This clone was picked up one time. CDR3 loop: CASSDLALGLAVPGETQYF. The CDR3 DNA reads TGTGCCAGCAGTGATCTAGCCCTGGGACTAGCGGTACCCGGGGAGACCCAGTACTTC. The genes are TRBV2 and TRBJ2-5; 11 bases line up with TRBD2. Germline assignment: CDR1 SNHLY and CDR2 FYNNEI. The CDR3 consists of 19 residues. V lost 3 bases to trimming and J lost 5 bases; unmatched junction nucleotides: 17.

This sequence joins TRBV15 and TRBJ1-6, with TRBD1 matching over 8 bases. The CDR3 consists of 15 residues. Germline CDR1 reads LNHNV; CDR2 reads YYDKDF (reference sequence). Trimming at V came to 1 base and at J to 7 bases, leaving 3 bases not matched to a gene. CDR3 DNA sequence: TGTGCCACCAGCAGAGTCCGACAGGGGAATTCACCCCTCCACTTT. This translates into CATSRVRQGNSPLHF.